Listed below are T cell receptor beta chains from one sample, sequenced in a study of vaccination effects on CD4 cells after COVID-19. No antigen has been assigned to these receptors. Some clones are missing from TCRdb's copy, which holds only in-frame ones; the method was immunoSEQ multiplex PCR. The sample lists about 27,000 clones, about 70% occurring once. The sample here was CD4+ T cells from PBMCs cultured with HCoV-NL63 spike peptides, taken before COVID-19 vaccination. The source is a human donor who received a COVID-19 vaccine. The CDR3 runs from the conserved cysteine through the conserved F or W. A D gene is named only where the DNA matches it firmly. Clone size is stated in some rows and not others, as once, few, many or a class when expanded.

>TRBV28|TRBJ1-5|once|TRBD1
TGTGCCAGCAGTTGGGACAGGCGGTATCAGCCCCAGCATTTT
CASSWDRRYQPQHF
>TRBV7-2|TRBJ1-5|few|TRBD1
TGTGCCAGCAGCCCCAGACAGGGGGTTCAGCCCCAGCATTTT
CASSPRQGVQPQHF
>TRBV7-9|TRBJ2-2|.|TRBD1
TGTGCCAGCAGCACCGGACAGGGGGGGCTGTTTTTT
CASSTGQGGLFF
>TRBV19|TRBJ2-1|.|.
TGTGCCAGTAGTCCCCGTACGTTCAATGAGCAGTTCTTC
CASSPRTFNEQFF
>TRBV5-5|TRBJ1-4|.|TRBD1
TGTGCCAGCAGCTTGATACCGGGACAGGGGTTTGCAACTAATGAAAAACTGTTTTTT
CASSLIPGQGFATNEKLFF
>TRBV25-1|TRBJ2-3|.|TRBD2
TGTGCCAGCAGTGAATATACTAGCGGAAGCACAGATACGCAGTATTTT
CASSEYTSGSTDTQYF
>TRBV2|TRBJ2-1|.|.
TGTGCCAGCAGTTCTCAGGGGGGGTACAATGAGCAGTTCTTC
CASSSQGGYNEQFF
>TRBV10-3|TRBJ1-1|.|.
TGTGCCATCAGGGTGGATCAGAACACTGAAGCTTTCTTT
CAIRVDQNTEAFF
>TRBV18|TRBJ1-1|once|.
TGTGCCAGCTCACCCAGGGCCGCGAACACTGAAGCTTTCTTT
CASSPRAANTEAFF
>TRBV4-1|TRBJ2-7|once|.
TGCGCCAGCAGCCAAGACACCGGGACCTACTACGAGCAGTACTTC
CASSQDTGTYYEQYF
>TRBV7-2|TRBJ2-6|once|.
TGTGCCAGCAGGTACGACAGCTTGAGCTCTGGGGCCAACGTCCTGACTTTC
CASRYDSLSSGANVLTF
>TRBV10-2|TRBJ2-1|once|.
TGCGCCAGCAGTGATCAGCGTGGTCTGCCATACAATGAGCAGTTCTTC
CASSDQRGLPYNEQFF
>TRBV4-2|TRBJ1-2|.|.
TGTGCCAGCAGCCAAGATGGGGGTAGGGGCTATGGCTACACCTTC
CASSQDGGRGYGYTF
>TRBV5-1|TRBJ2-1|.|TRBD2
TGCGCCAGCAGCCCCTTTAGCGGGAGCTCCTACAATGAGCAGTTCTTC
CASSPFSGSSYNEQFF
>TRBV19|TRBJ2-3|.|TRBD1
TGTGCCAGTAGTAGCTCAGGACAGGGCACAGATACGCAGTATTTT
CASSSSGQGTDTQYF
>TRBV7-2|TRBJ2-1|.|.
TGTGCCAGCAGCCCCGTGGGGGAGCAGTTCTTC
CASSPVGEQFF
>TRBV23-1|TRBJ1-1|.|.
TGCGCCAGCAGTCAATCGGATGCCCCATATGAGGAGGAGGGGAAAACTGAAGCTTTCTTT
CASSQSDAPYEEEGKTEAFF
>TRBV18|TRBJ2-1|.|.
TGTGCCAGCTCACCCCAGTTAGGGTCGGGTGAGCAGTTCTTC
CASSPQLGSGEQFF
>TRBV7-8|TRBJ2-4|.|.
TGTGCCAGCAGCCAACCGGGACCCATTCAGTACTTC
CASSQPGPIQYF
>TRBV5-1|TRBJ1-4|.|.
TGCGCCAGCAGCTTGGCCTCCGGAGGTGAAAAACTGTTTTTT
CASSLASGGEKLFF
>TRBV7-2|TRBJ2-2|.|.
TGTGCCAGCAGACCCAGTGGCGGTGTCAACACCGGGGAGCTGTTTTTT
CASRPSGGVNTGELFF
>TRBV15|TRBJ2-1|.|TRBD2
TGTGCCACCAGCAGAGAACTAGCGGGAGAGGTAAATGAGCAGTTCTTC
CATSRELAGEVNEQFF
>TRBV21-1|TRBJ1-6|.|.
TGTGCCAGCAGCAAGCTCCCCACGGGGTCACCCCTCCACTTT
CASSKLPTGSPLHF
>TRBV6-2/TRBV6-3|TRBJ2-1|.|TRBD2
TGTGCCAGCAGTTACTCGACTAGCGGATCCTACAATGAGCAGTTCTTC
CASSYSTSGSYNEQFF
>TRBV30|TRBJ2-3|.|TRBD2
TGTGCCTGGAGTGTACATGGGGGGGCGCAGTATTTT
CAWSVHGGAQYF
>TRBV9|TRBJ2-5|.|TRBD1
TGTGCCAGCAGCGCGACAGGGGGAAGAGAGACCCAGTACTTC
CASSATGGRETQYF
>TRBV7-9|TRBJ2-3|once|.
TGTGCCAGCAGCCGGATCCAAATTGATACGGGGAATTTT
CASSRIQIDTGNF
>TRBV5-1|TRBJ2-3|.|TRBD2
TGCGCCAGCAGCGAATCGACTAGCTATTTGACAGATACGCAGTATTTT
CASSESTSYLTDTQYF
>TRBV6-6|TRBJ1-4|.|.
TGTGCCAGCCGACAGCTTACTTCAACTAATGAAAAACTGTTTTTT
CASRQLTSTNEKLFF
>TRBV28|TRBJ2-3|.|TRBD2
TGTGCCAGCAGCCGTAGCGGGAGCACAGATACGCAGTATTTT
CASSRSGSTDTQYF
>TRBV5-6|TRBJ1-2|.|TRBD1
TGTGCCAGCAGACGACAGGGCCCCTATGGCTACACCTTC
CASRRQGPYGYTF
>TRBV6-1|TRBJ1-3|few|.
TGTGCCAGCAGTGAAGCGCCGTCGGGCTCTGGAAACACCATATATTTT
CASSEAPSGSGNTIYF
>TRBV10-3|TRBJ1-1|.|.
TGTGCCATCATGTCAGGGGATCGCACTGAAGCTTTCTTT
CAIMSGDRTEAFF
>TRBV5-4|TRBJ2-3|.|TRBD2
TGTGCCAGCAGCAAAGGGGGCGGGAGGGCCGAAGATACGCAGTATTTT
CASSKGGGRAEDTQYF
>TRBV29-1|TRBJ1-3|.|.
TGCAGCGTTGACCGCGGGGGACCTGGAAACACCATATATTTT
CSVDRGGPGNTIYF
>TRBV5-1|TRBJ1-3|.|.
TGCGCCAGCAGCCCGGTGGGGGGTGGAAACACCATATATTTT
CASSPVGGGNTIYF
>TRBV5-1|TRBJ1-2|.|TRBD1
TGCGCCAGCAGCCCCGGACAGGGATTGGGCTACACCTTC
CASSPGQGLGYTF
>TRBV24-1|TRBJ2-2|once|TRBD2
TGTGCCACCAGTGATTTACATAGCGGGAGGGCCGACACCGGGGAGCTGTTTTTT
CATSDLHSGRADTGELFF
>TRBV4-2|TRBJ2-7|.|.
TGTGCCAGCAGCCAAGATGGCAGCTACCGGCAGTACTTC
CASSQDGSYRQYF
>TRBV4-1|TRBJ2-3|.|.
TGCGCCAGCAGCCTCGCGACGGGAGATACAGATACGCAGTATTTT
CASSLATGDTDTQYF
>TRBV25-1|TRBJ1-6|.|.
TGTGCCAGCAGAGGGCCCAACTATAATTCACCCCTCCACTTT
CASRGPNYNSPLHF
>TRBV18|TRBJ1-3|.|TRBD1
TGTGCCAGCTCACACCGGGACAGCTCTGGAAACACCATATATTTT
CASSHRDSSGNTIYF
>TRBV6-5|TRBJ2-3|.|.
TGTGCCAGCAGTTACTCAGGAGGGTTTGGAGATACGCAGTATTTT
CASSYSGGFGDTQYF
>TRBV6-4|TRBJ1-6|few|.
TGTGCCAGCAGCGAAAGTATTGATTCACCCCTCCACTTT
CASSESIDSPLHF
>TRBV6-4|TRBJ2-3|.|.
TGTGCCAGCAGTGAATTTCCGGGCACAGATACGCAGTATTTT
CASSEFPGTDTQYF
>TRBV6-6|TRBJ2-2|.|.
TGTGCCAGCAGTGCCCCCACGGGTGGCGGGGAGCTGTTTTTT
CASSAPTGGGELFF
>TRBV10-3|TRBJ1-5|.|.
TGTGCCATCAGTGAGGAATTGGGAAGCAATCAGCCCCAGCATTTT
CAISEELGSNQPQHF
>TRBV25-1|TRBJ2-3|.|.
TGTGCCAGCAGTACGAGACAGAGCACAGATACGCAGTATTTT
CASSTRQSTDTQYF
>TRBV6-5|TRBJ1-4|.|.
TGTGCCAGCAGTTACGGGCGTGGGGAAAAACTGTTTTTT
CASSYGRGEKLFF